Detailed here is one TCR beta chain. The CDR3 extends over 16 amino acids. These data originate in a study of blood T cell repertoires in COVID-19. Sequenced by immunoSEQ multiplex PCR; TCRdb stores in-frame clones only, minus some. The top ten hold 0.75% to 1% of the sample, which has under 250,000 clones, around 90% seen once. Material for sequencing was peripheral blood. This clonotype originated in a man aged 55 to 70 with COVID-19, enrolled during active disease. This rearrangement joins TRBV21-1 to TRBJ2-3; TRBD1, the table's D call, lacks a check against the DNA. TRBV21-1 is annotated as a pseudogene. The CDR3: CASSKSRATLTDTQYF. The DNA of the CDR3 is TGTGCCAGCAGCAAATCCAGGGCTACCCTCACAGATACGCAGTATTTT.